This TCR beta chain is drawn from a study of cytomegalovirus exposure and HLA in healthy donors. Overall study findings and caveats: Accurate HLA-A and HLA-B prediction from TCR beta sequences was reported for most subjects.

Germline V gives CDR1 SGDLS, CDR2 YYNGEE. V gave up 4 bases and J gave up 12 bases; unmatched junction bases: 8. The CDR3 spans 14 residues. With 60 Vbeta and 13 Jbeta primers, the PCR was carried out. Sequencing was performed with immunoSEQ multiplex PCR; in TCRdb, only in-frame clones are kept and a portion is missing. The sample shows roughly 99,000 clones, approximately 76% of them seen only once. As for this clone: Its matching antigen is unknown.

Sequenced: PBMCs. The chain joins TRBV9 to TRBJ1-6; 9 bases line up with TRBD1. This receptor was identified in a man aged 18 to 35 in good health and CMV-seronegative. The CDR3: CASSPDRGDGPLHF. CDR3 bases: TGTGCCAGCAGCCCGGACAGGGGCGATGGACCCCTCCACTTT.